This TCR beta chain was sequenced during a study of blood T cell repertoires in COVID-19. TCRdb keeps only in-frame clones here, not all; method: immunoSEQ multiplex PCR. The sample lists roughly 330,000 clones; around 87% were seen once. The specimen sequenced was PBMCs or T cells enriched from blood (not recorded which). The sequence was collected from a woman in her twenties or thirties who had recovered from COVID-19.

This chain's CDR3 is CASSSRDRVSQETQYF. The CDR3 region has the DNA TGTGCCAGCAGCTCCCGGGACAGGGTATCACAAGAGACCCAGTACTTC. The gene calls are TRBV28 and TRBJ2-5, with 9 bases that match TRBD1. Germline trimming cut 6 bases from V and 2 bases from J; bases unmatched to any gene: 10. The CDR3 has 16 amino acids. Germline V gives CDR1 MDHEN, CDR2 SYDVKM.